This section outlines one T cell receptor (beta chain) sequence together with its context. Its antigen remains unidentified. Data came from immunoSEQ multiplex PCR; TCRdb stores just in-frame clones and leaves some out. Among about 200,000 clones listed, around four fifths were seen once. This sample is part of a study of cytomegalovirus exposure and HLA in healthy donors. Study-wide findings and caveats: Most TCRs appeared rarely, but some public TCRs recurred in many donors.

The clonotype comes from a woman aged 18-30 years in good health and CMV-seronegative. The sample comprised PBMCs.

The CDR3 spells CAWSTGTGRNSPLHF. The CDR3 DNA is TGTGCCTGGAGTACCGGGACAGGGAGGAATTCACCCCTCCACTTT. The rearrangement links TRBV30 to TRBJ1-6, with TRBD1 identical over 9 bases. Unmatched junction bases numbered 6, after V lost 2 bases and J lost 7 bases. The length of the CDR3 is 15 residues. Germline V lookup: CDR1 GTSNPN, CDR2 SVGIG (reference sequence).